Given below is one T cell receptor (beta chain) in context. The target antigen is unknown. This specimen belongs to a study of human T cells and chemical hapten exposure. General study points: Once DPC sensitization occurred, TCRs above 1 in 1000 frequency showed no change.

Methods used by the authors: Counts of TCRs in each sample centred on a median of about 99,000 and extended from about 20,000 to 690,000. MiXCR, run by TCRdb on the RACE reads, gives a single entry per CDR3 protein. The V and J calls were not made by the authors but by TCRdb's processing. The table shows 180,000 or so distinct CDR3 sequences, with 24% occurring only once. The time point was: patch test 3, about 24 weeks after DPC sensitization. Treatment noted: therapeutic diphenylcyclopropenone sensitization with weekly scalp DPC. Participating donors were patients with alopecia, aged 18 to 70 years, considered appropriate candidates for DPC. The receptor was derived from a woman between 40 and 55 years old with alopecia areata. Some clones in this sample may be carry-over from other donors' samples. Sequenced material: whole blood, taken in connection with sensitization to the hapten diphenylcyclopropenone (DPC).

CDR3 in DNA: TGTGCCAGCAGCCAAGATTTGGGGGGAGCTGAAGCTTTCTTT. This sequence encodes CASSQDLGGAEAFF. The rearrangement links TRBV3-1 to TRBJ1-1; tentatively, D is TRBD1 (5 bases). Germline V CDR1 and CDR2: LGHDT, YNNKEL (reference sequence). The V end was cut by 0 bases, the J end by 6 bases, with 11 bases between. The CDR3 is 14 residues long.